This T cell receptor (beta chain) was profiled in a study of T cell responses to AZD1222 COVID-19 vaccine (dated by TCRdb to about 2021). Context from the whole study: A total of 233 trial participants underwent TCR sequencing, of whom around 200 received two doses of AZD1222 and some 26 received two doses of the MenACWY control vaccine. Trial participants were enrolled into age subgroups of 18-55, 56-69 and 70-plus years, which contained roughly 150, 30 and 60 TCR-sequenced participants, respectively.

This clone was detected once. The antigen this receptor binds is unknown. The sample holds no much larger clone one base away, and base qualities are not on file. The CDR3 regions of human TCRbeta chains were analyzed by immunosequencing. On the authors' methods: Repertoire TCRs were matched against a reference library of SARS-CoV-2-specific TCRs generated with the MIRA antigen-specificity platform. Breadth was defined as the fraction of unique TCRs that were SARS-CoV-2-associated. Depth was defined as the fraction of total T cells that were SARS-CoV-2-associated. Using the MIRA data, every spike-specific TCR was mapped to the spike region that the TCR reacted to and assigned to either a CD4 or a CD8 class. Log10-transformed breadth and depth values were compared by one-way ANOVA with Sidak's multiple comparisons tests. TCRdb holds this immuneACCESS table with in-frame rearrangements only. Some clones are missing; in checked studies, unresolved V genes explain under half, and the rest has no known cause. That table furnishes V, J and clone size, whereas the DNA furnished D and trimming. This sample holds 130,000 or so clones; 92% were observed only once. The biggest ten clones account for approximately 4% of the sample.

V drops 4 bases and J drops 3 bases, leaving 12 bases in between. The CDR3, from cysteine to phenylalanine, totals 14 residues. Only the CDR3 region is kept as DNA, spanning 42 bases read in frame from base 1. CDR1 and CDR2 (MNHEY, SVGAGI) derive from the germline V gene. Read against the paper, the sample's time point label means: about 28 days (+/-7) after the second vaccine dose. AZD1222 recipients whose second dose came at about 4 weeks and those whose second dose came at about 12 weeks were combined into one group, since spike-specific TCR depth and breadth did not differ between the two schedules. The vaccinee samples were drawn from two UK trials, COV001 and COV002, one of which was a single-blind randomized controlled phase 2/3 trial testing AZD1222 (ChAdOx1 nCoV-19) in healthy adults. For TCRbeta chain sequencing, PBMC samples were collected from trial participants at day 0 and at day 28 after the second dose.

General study outcomes and caveats: Nearly half of unique spike-specific TCRs reportedly recognized epitopes outside regions mutated in the B.1.351 and B.1.1.7 variants. The vaccine-associated CD4 TCRs covered the entire spike protein, and the dominant responses fell in regions 160-218 and 743-854. No day 14 peak-response samples were available, so repertoires were characterized only after the peak T cell response. A significant rise in spike-specific TCR breadth and depth was observed after two AZD1222 doses relative to day 0 and relative to MenACWY recipients. Conclusions about previously exposed vaccinees are limited because only five to seven AZD1222 recipients were SARS-CoV-2 seropositive at baseline. Participants were mostly white British, with more females than males. The authors suggested clonal diversity may have been underestimated. The 56-69-year group was small, and its depth increase did not reach significance, likely because of low power.

The rearrangement joined TRBV6-5 to TRBJ1-2; the D gene is perhaps TRBD1, from 6 matching bases. Material: peripheral blood, obtained 28 days after the second AZD1222 dose. This receptor was taken from an adult who received the AZD1222 COVID-19 vaccine. The CDR3 reads CASSFYRVDYGYTF. The nucleotide sequence reads TGTGCCAGCAGTTTCTACAGGGTAGACTATGGCTACACCTTC.